The TCR beta chain described here comes from a study of beta chain features in type 1 diabetes. Notes on the study in general: Moderate but significant shortening of TCRB CDR3s was recorded in all four CD4+ subsets from Type 1 diabetes patients.

V dropped 0 bases and J dropped 0 bases, with 14 bases sitting between them. This CDR3 has 18 residues. CDR1 and CDR2 from the germline V gene are MGHDK and SYGVNS. As regards this clone: Its antigen is still unknown.

Of the isolated RNA, all was reverse transcribed, and so the sequenced material was expressed TCRB transcripts. The data were produced by immunoSEQ multiplex PCR, yet TCRdb's version contains in-frame clones alone and is incomplete. The data contain about 15,000 clones, approximately 68% of them singletons. The sample consisted of Tregs from blood. V and J are TRBV25-1 and TRBJ1-4, with D tentatively TRBD1 (6 bases). The receptor was derived from a man aged 25-40 years with type 1 diabetes. CDR3 DNA: TGTGCCAGCAGTGAATATTGGGGGGGCCCCACAACTAATGAAAAACTGTTTTTT. It specifies CASSEYWGGPTTNEKLFF.